Listed below are T cell receptor beta chains from one sample, sequenced in a study of blood T cell repertoires in COVID-19. TCRdb's table, derived via immunoSEQ multiplex PCR, lists solely in-frame clones and lacks some. The repertoire holds almost 400,000 clones, with around 92% as singletons. Sequencing input: PBMCs or T cells enriched from blood (not recorded which). Receptors originate from a woman aged 25 to 39 who had recovered from COVID-19. Both conserved end residues are part of each CDR3. A D gene is named only where the DNA matches it firmly. Clone size, where shown, is once, few, many, or a class for clones that have expanded.

cdr3_nt: TGTGCCAGCAGCTTAGCCGATAATTCACCCCTCCACTTT
cdr3_aa: CASSLADNSPLHF
j_call: TRBJ1-6
clone_size: .
d_call: .
v_call: TRBV7-9

cdr3_nt: TGTGCCAGCAGCGCCCTAGCGGGAGGGAGGAATGAGCAGTTCTTC
cdr3_aa: CASSALAGGRNEQFF
j_call: TRBJ2-1
clone_size: .
d_call: TRBD2
v_call: TRBV11-2

cdr3_nt: TGTGCCAGCAGCGGAGATGACCGGCAAGCCCGAGCTAACTATGGCTACACCTTC
cdr3_aa: CASSGDDRQARANYGYTF
j_call: TRBJ1-2
clone_size: .
d_call: .
v_call: TRBV7-9

cdr3_nt: TGTGCCTGCTGGGACAGGGGCTCGAGAGGCTACACCTTC
cdr3_aa: CACWDRGSRGYTF
j_call: TRBJ1-2
clone_size: .
d_call: TRBD1
v_call: TRBV30

cdr3_nt: TGTGCCAGCAGTAACGTGGGGGGTCAGCCCCAGCATTTT
cdr3_aa: CASSNVGGQPQHF
j_call: TRBJ1-5
clone_size: .
d_call: .
v_call: TRBV6-5

cdr3_nt: TGTGCCAGCAGCCCAGATCGGGGTTGGCACGAGCAGTACTTC
cdr3_aa: CASSPDRGWHEQYF
j_call: TRBJ2-7
clone_size: .
d_call: .
v_call: TRBV11-2

cdr3_nt: TGTGCCAGCAGTCAGGGAAGCACTGAAGCTTTCTTT
cdr3_aa: CASSQGSTEAFF
j_call: TRBJ1-1
clone_size: .
d_call: .
v_call: TRBV27

cdr3_nt: TGCGCCAGCAGCCAAGGGGTACAGGGAGCATCCTACGAGCAGTACTTC
cdr3_aa: CASSQGVQGASYEQYF
j_call: TRBJ2-7
clone_size: .
d_call: .
v_call: TRBV4-1

cdr3_nt: TGTGCCGCGGGTCAGCCCCAGCATTTT
cdr3_aa: CAAGQPQHF
j_call: TRBJ1-5
clone_size: .
d_call: .
v_call: TRBV2

cdr3_nt: TGTGCCAGCAGACAGACAGGGGTAGAGACCCAGTACTTC
cdr3_aa: CASRQTGVETQYF
j_call: TRBJ2-5
clone_size: .
d_call: TRBD1
v_call: TRBV12-3/TRBV12-4

cdr3_nt: TGTGCCAGCAGCGTCTTCGGGACAGGGGATGAAAAACTGTTTTTT
cdr3_aa: CASSVFGTGDEKLFF
j_call: TRBJ1-4
clone_size: .
d_call: TRBD1
v_call: TRBV9

cdr3_nt: TGCGCCAGCAGAAGACAGGGGATAGGGGACACTGAAGCTTTCTTT
cdr3_aa: CASRRQGIGDTEAFF
j_call: TRBJ1-1
clone_size: .
d_call: TRBD1
v_call: TRBV10-2

cdr3_nt: TGCGCCAGCAGCCCAATGGAGTCGGGAGCTAACTATGGCTACACCTTC
cdr3_aa: CASSPMESGANYGYTF
j_call: TRBJ1-2
clone_size: .
d_call: .
v_call: TRBV4-3

cdr3_nt: TGTGCCAGCAGCTTAGTTTCTCCCCCATGGACAGGCACTAACTATGGCTACACCTTC
cdr3_aa: CASSLVSPPWTGTNYGYTF
j_call: TRBJ1-2
clone_size: .
d_call: TRBD1
v_call: TRBV7-2

cdr3_nt: TGTGCCAGCACCTCAGGGGGACAGCCTGAAGCTTTCTTT
cdr3_aa: CASTSGGQPEAFF
j_call: TRBJ1-1
clone_size: .
d_call: TRBD1
v_call: TRBV7-9

cdr3_nt: TGTGCCAGCAGAGCAGGACTAGCGGGAGATGAGCAGTACTTC
cdr3_aa: CASRAGLAGDEQYF
j_call: TRBJ2-7
clone_size: once
d_call: TRBD2
v_call: TRBV6-5

cdr3_nt: TGTGCCAGCAGCGCGACAGGGTACACTGAAGCTTTCTTT
cdr3_aa: CASSATGYTEAFF
j_call: TRBJ1-1
clone_size: .
d_call: TRBD1
v_call: TRBV7-3

cdr3_nt: TGTGCCAGCAACGAGGGGGCGCGAGGGGATACGCAGTATTTT
cdr3_aa: CASNEGARGDTQYF
j_call: TRBJ2-3
clone_size: .
d_call: TRBD1
v_call: TRBV2

cdr3_nt: TGTGCCAGCACCCCTCAGGGTCGGAGCACCATATATTTT
cdr3_aa: CASTPQGRSTIYF
j_call: TRBJ1-3
clone_size: .
d_call: .
v_call: TRBV12-3/TRBV12-4

cdr3_nt: TGCGCCAGCAGCACCGGGACTAGCGGGATTGGCAATGAGCAGTTCTTC
cdr3_aa: CASSTGTSGIGNEQFF
j_call: TRBJ2-1
clone_size: .
d_call: TRBD2
v_call: TRBV5-1

cdr3_nt: TGTGCCAGCAGCTCGCCGGGAGGCATTGCGAATTTT
cdr3_aa: CASSSPGGIANF
j_call: TRBJ1-5
clone_size: .
d_call: .
v_call: TRBV5-4

cdr3_nt: TGTGCCAGCAGTCGTTGGAGCGGCTACGAGCAGTACTTC
cdr3_aa: CASSRWSGYEQYF
j_call: TRBJ2-7
clone_size: .
d_call: .
v_call: TRBV6-4

cdr3_nt: TGCAGCGTAAAGCCGGAGGCCTACGAGCAGTACTTC
cdr3_aa: CSVKPEAYEQYF
j_call: TRBJ2-7
clone_size: .
d_call: .
v_call: TRBV29-1

cdr3_nt: TGTGCCAGCAGCGTCCGACAGGCCAATGAAGCTTTCTTT
cdr3_aa: CASSVRQANEAFF
j_call: TRBJ1-1
clone_size: once
d_call: .
v_call: TRBV21-1

cdr3_nt: TGCGCCAGCAGCTTGGTCCTAGCGGGAGGGAGTCCGAGTCCGTTCTTC
cdr3_aa: CASSLVLAGGSPSPFF
j_call: TRBJ2-1
clone_size: .
d_call: TRBD2
v_call: TRBV5-1

cdr3_nt: TGTGCCAGCAACCTGGTGGGGGGTGGAAACACCATATATTTT
cdr3_aa: CASNLVGGGNTIYF
j_call: TRBJ1-3
clone_size: .
d_call: .
v_call: TRBV7-9

cdr3_nt: TGTGCCAGCAGCGACGGGAGCCGGGGAGGCAATGAGCAGTTCTTC
cdr3_aa: CASSDGSRGGNEQFF
j_call: TRBJ2-1
clone_size: .
d_call: .
v_call: TRBV9

cdr3_nt: TGTGCCAGCAGCCCTTCCCCGGGAGTGGTCCGCGAGCAGTTCTTC
cdr3_aa: CASSPSPGVVREQFF
j_call: TRBJ2-1
clone_size: .
d_call: .
v_call: TRBV11-3

cdr3_nt: TGTGCCAGCAGCCCCTCGAACCGGGATACGCAGTATTTT
cdr3_aa: CASSPSNRDTQYF
j_call: TRBJ2-3
clone_size: once
d_call: .
v_call: TRBV7-2

cdr3_nt: TGCGCCAGCAGCTTGGCCGGTCTTCTTGGCAATGAGCAGTTCTTC
cdr3_aa: CASSLAGLLGNEQFF
j_call: TRBJ2-1
clone_size: .
d_call: .
v_call: TRBV5-1

cdr3_nt: TGTGCCAGCAGTGTCTCGGCTAGCGGGGGGGACAATGAGCAGTTCTTC
cdr3_aa: CASSVSASGGDNEQFF
j_call: TRBJ2-1
clone_size: .
d_call: TRBD2
v_call: TRBV6-4

cdr3_nt: TGCGCCAGCAGCGCAACTAGCGGGAGGGCCGGCGGGGAGCTGTTTTTT
cdr3_aa: CASSATSGRAGGELFF
j_call: TRBJ2-2
clone_size: .
d_call: TRBD2
v_call: TRBV5-1

cdr3_nt: TGTGCCAGCAGCCGTCCTTCACGGGGTTATCGGACCCAGTACTTC
cdr3_aa: CASSRPSRGYRTQYF
j_call: TRBJ2-5
clone_size: .
d_call: .
v_call: TRBV7-2

cdr3_nt: TGTGCCAGCAGTACTGGACTAGCGGGAGACCCCTCAAGTTCAGATACGCAGTATTTT
cdr3_aa: CASSTGLAGDPSSSDTQYF
j_call: TRBJ2-3
clone_size: .
d_call: TRBD2
v_call: TRBV28

cdr3_nt: TGTGCCAGTAGTATAGCCGGGACTAGCGTCGAGCAGTACTTC
cdr3_aa: CASSIAGTSVEQYF
j_call: TRBJ2-7
clone_size: .
d_call: TRBD2
v_call: TRBV19

cdr3_nt: TGTGCCAGCAGTGAGACAGGGGGCTCTGGAAACACCATATATTTT
cdr3_aa: CASSETGGSGNTIYF
j_call: TRBJ1-3
clone_size: .
d_call: TRBD1
v_call: TRBV2

cdr3_nt: TGTGCCAGCACCCCTGGGGGGGGCGCGGGTTCCTACGAGCAGTACTTC
cdr3_aa: CASTPGGGAGSYEQYF
j_call: TRBJ2-7
clone_size: .
d_call: .
v_call: TRBV7-2

cdr3_nt: TGTGCCAGCAGTCCAGGGATCCTAAGTCCCCAAGAGACCCAGTACTTC
cdr3_aa: CASSPGILSPQETQYF
j_call: TRBJ2-5
clone_size: .
d_call: .
v_call: TRBV2

cdr3_nt: TGTGCCAGCAGTTTCCAGCGGGACTCTGGAAACACCATATATTTT
cdr3_aa: CASSFQRDSGNTIYF
j_call: TRBJ1-3
clone_size: .
d_call: .
v_call: TRBV28

cdr3_nt: TGTGCCTGGAGAGTGTCAGGGGGAGGTCAGCCCCAGCATTTT
cdr3_aa: CAWRVSGGGQPQHF
j_call: TRBJ1-5
clone_size: .
d_call: TRBD1
v_call: TRBV30

cdr3_nt: TGTGCCAGTAGTAGGCGGGAGGGCCTTGGGGCCAACGTCCTGACTTTC
cdr3_aa: CASSRREGLGANVLTF
j_call: TRBJ2-6
clone_size: .
d_call: TRBD2
v_call: TRBV19

cdr3_nt: TGTGCCAGCACCCCGGGACAGGGCTCCTACGAGCAGTACTTC
cdr3_aa: CASTPGQGSYEQYF
j_call: TRBJ2-7
clone_size: .
d_call: TRBD1
v_call: TRBV28

cdr3_nt: TGTGCCAGCAGCTCGGGACAGGGGGCGCGGAACACTGAAGCTTTCTTT
cdr3_aa: CASSSGQGARNTEAFF
j_call: TRBJ1-1
clone_size: .
d_call: TRBD1
v_call: TRBV11-1

cdr3_nt: TGTGCCAGCAGTTGGGGACTAGCAGTCTACGAGCAGTACTTC
cdr3_aa: CASSWGLAVYEQYF
j_call: TRBJ2-7
clone_size: .
d_call: TRBD2
v_call: TRBV6-2/TRBV6-3

cdr3_nt: TGTGCCAGCAGCTCTAGGCCAACAGGGGACGGTTCACCCCTCCACTTT
cdr3_aa: CASSSRPTGDGSPLHF
j_call: TRBJ1-6
clone_size: .
d_call: TRBD1
v_call: TRBV7-8

cdr3_nt: TGTGCCAGCAGCTTAATGGGGGGAGTTGAAGCTTTCTTT
cdr3_aa: CASSLMGGVEAFF
j_call: TRBJ1-1
clone_size: .
d_call: .
v_call: TRBV11-2

cdr3_nt: TGCGCCAGCAGCTTGGCGGGTGACAGCTCCTACGAGCAGTACTTC
cdr3_aa: CASSLAGDSSYEQYF
j_call: TRBJ2-7
clone_size: few
d_call: .
v_call: TRBV5-1

cdr3_nt: TGTGCCAGCAGCTTAGTTCTGGATAAGCGGGGTACGCAGTATTTT
cdr3_aa: CASSLVLDKRGTQYF
j_call: TRBJ2-3
clone_size: once
d_call: TRBD2
v_call: TRBV7-9

cdr3_nt: TGTGCCAGCAGCCAAACGACAGGTAAACAGACCCAGTACTTC
cdr3_aa: CASSQTTGKQTQYF
j_call: TRBJ2-5
clone_size: .
d_call: .
v_call: TRBV3-1/TRBV3-2

cdr3_nt: TGCGCCAGCAGCTTGAGAGACAGGGCCGGTTCACCCCTCCACTTT
cdr3_aa: CASSLRDRAGSPLHF
j_call: TRBJ1-6
clone_size: .
d_call: TRBD1
v_call: TRBV5-1

cdr3_nt: TGTGCCAGCAGCCATATGAGAGGACAGTCGGGGTTGGACTTC
cdr3_aa: CASSHMRGQSGLDF
j_call: TRBJ2-5
clone_size: .
d_call: .
v_call: TRBV3-1/TRBV3-2

cdr3_nt: TGCGCCAGCAGCAACGGACACATGGATGGCTACACCTTC
cdr3_aa: CASSNGHMDGYTF
j_call: TRBJ1-2
clone_size: once
d_call: .
v_call: TRBV5-1